The rows below give T cell receptor beta chains drawn from one sample of a study of post-analysis software for immune sequencing data. TCRdb passed the PCR reads through MiXCR, listing each CDR3 protein once. The sample contains about 800,000 distinct CDR3 sequences, around 27% of which appear only once. The sample taken for sequencing was blood. These receptors came from a girl aged 10 to 17 with multiple sclerosis. Both conserved end residues are part of each CDR3. D genes are given only for firm matches. Expanded clones get a size class; other rows say once, few or many, or leave the size out.

>TRBJ1-2|-|TRBV20-1|few
CSARPFSDGYTF
TGCAGTGCCCGGCCCTTCTCTGATGGCTACACCTTC
>TRBJ2-5|TRBD2|TRBV29-1|-
CSVAPSGGEAQYF
TGCAGCGTTGCCCCATCGGGAGGTGAGGCCCAGTACTTC
>TRBJ1-2|TRBD1|TRBV13|few
CASSSTGGARGYTF
TGTGCCAGCAGTTCCACAGGGGGCGCTCGGGGCTACACCTTC
>TRBJ2-7|-|TRBV7-6|many
CASSPGHEQYF
TGTGCCAGCAGCCCCGGCCACGAGCAGTACTTC
>TRBJ2-3|-|TRBV7-9|-
CASSSPGVGASYF
TGTGCCAGCAGCTCGCCTGGAGTTGGGGCTTCGTATTTT
>TRBJ2-7|TRBD2|TRBV29-1|once
CSVVGGAGRAQYF
TGCAGCGTTGTCGGGGGGGCGGGTCGCGCGCAGTACTTC
>TRBJ1-5|TRBD1|TRBV20-1|few
CSARSPGQGGQPQHF
TGCAGTGCTAGATCCCCGGGACAGGGAGGACAGCCCCAGCATTTT
>TRBJ1-1|TRBD1|TRBV10-3|few
CAISESAGGTEAFF
TGTGCCATCAGTGAGTCGGCAGGGGGGACTGAAGCTTTCTTT
>TRBJ2-5|-|TRBV7-9|many
CASSLVPQTRETQYF
TGTGCCAGCAGCTTAGTCCCGCAAACCCGGGAGACCCAGTACTTC
>TRBJ2-1|-|TRBV5-4|-
CASSFNRRSSYYNEQFF
TGTGCCAGCAGCTTCAACAGGAGATCAAGCTACTACAATGAGCAGTTCTTC
>TRBJ2-7|-|TRBV20-1|-
CSAYLSASYEQYF
TGCAGTGCTTACCTTAGTGCCTCCTACGAGCAGTACTTC
>TRBJ2-3|-|TRBV20-1|-
CSAKPTRGITQYF
TGCAGTGCAAAACCAACGCGTGGGATTACGCAGTATTTT
>TRBJ1-5|TRBD1|TRBV2|-
CASRESGGIGNQPQHF
TGTGCCAGCAGGGAATCAGGGGGTATTGGCAATCAGCCCCAGCATTTT
>TRBJ1-1|-|TRBV27|few
CASSPRGPDTEAFF
TGTGCCAGCAGTCCCAGAGGACCGGACACTGAAGCTTTCTTT
>TRBJ2-5|-|TRBV10-3|-
CAISESSASRETQYF
TGTGCCATCAGTGAGTCGTCTGCCTCCCGGGAGACCCAGTACTTC
>TRBJ2-1|TRBD2|TRBV4-1|-
CASSQGAQGLYNEQFF
TGCGCCAGCAGCCAAGGGGCCCAGGGACTATACAATGAGCAGTTCTTC
>TRBJ2-2|-|TRBV10-2|few
CASSDAGELFF
TGCGCCAGCAGTGACGCCGGGGAGCTGTTTTTT
>TRBJ2-7|-|TRBV20-1|-
CSARVTGGSYEQYF
TGCAGTGCTAGAGTCACAGGAGGCTCCTACGAGCAGTACTTC
>TRBJ1-5|-|TRBV6-2/TRBV6-3|-
CAIRSRIVGQPQHF
TGTGCCATCCGTTCCCGAATTGTGGGTCAGCCCCAGCATTTT
>TRBJ2-7|-|TRBV12-3/TRBV12-4|few
CASSLNSYYEQYF
TGTGCCAGCAGTTTAAACTCCTACTACGAGCAGTACTTC
>TRBJ2-7|TRBD1|TRBV20-1|few
CSARGQGVSWEDYYEQYF
TGCAGTGCTAGGGGACAGGGGGTTTCGTGGGAGGATTACTACGAGCAGTACTTC
>TRBJ1-1|-|TRBV20-1|few
CSAGREAAFF
TGCAGTGCAGGGCGAGAGGCAGCTTTCTTT
>TRBJ2-7|-|TRBV2|few
CASTAGGGVYHEQYF
TGTGCCAGCACCGCCGGGGGCGGGGTCTACCACGAGCAGTACTTC
>TRBJ1-2|-|TRBV20-1|-
CSATFAGGAGGYTF
TGCAGTGCCACCTTCGCGGGGGGCGCGGGTGGCTACACCTTC
>TRBJ2-1|-|TRBV6-6|many
CASMQRDNEQFF
TGTGCCAGCATGCAGCGGGACAATGAGCAGTTCTTC
>TRBJ2-7|-|TRBV12-3/TRBV12-4|-
CASSCSGYEQYF
TGTGCCAGCAGTTGTTCCGGGTACGAGCAGTACTTC
>TRBJ2-1|-|TRBV4-3|many
CASSRLHRSSNEQFF
TGCGCCAGCAGCAGACTCCACAGGAGTAGTAATGAGCAGTTCTTC
>TRBJ2-1|TRBD1|TRBV29-1|many
CSVGDRRNNEQFF
TGCAGCGTTGGGGACAGGAGGAACAATGAGCAGTTCTTC
>TRBJ2-3|-|TRBV20-1|-
CSAGFSSTDTQYF
TGCAGTGCAGGATTCTCTAGCACAGATACGCAGTATTTT
>TRBJ1-1|-|TRBV6-5|-
CASSSLAGVNTEAFF
TGTGCCAGCAGTTCTTTGGCTGGAGTGAACACTGAAGCTTTCTTT
>TRBJ2-7|TRBD1|TRBV29-1|-
CSVGTGDTYEQYF
TGCAGCGTCGGGACAGGGGATACCTACGAGCAGTACTTC
>TRBJ2-3|TRBD2|TRBV10-3|few
CAISERRGGRADTQYF
TGTGCCATCAGTGAGCGGCGGGGGGGCCGCGCAGATACGCAGTATTTT
>TRBJ1-2|-|TRBV5-1|-
CASCLDGSNYGYTF
TGCGCCAGCTGCCTGGACGGATCTAACTATGGCTACACCTTC
>TRBJ1-1|-|TRBV6-5|-
CASSYSGRITEAFF
TGTGCCAGCAGTTACTCGGGGAGGATCACTGAAGCTTTCTTT
>TRBJ1-2|TRBD1|TRBV15|-
CATSKGPATGAGYTF
TGTGCCACCAGCAAAGGCCCCGCGACAGGGGCGGGCTACACCTTC
>TRBJ2-1|TRBD2|TRBV15|many
CATSRPLAGGINEQFF
TGTGCCACCAGCAGACCTCTAGCGGGGGGCATTAATGAGCAGTTCTTC
>TRBJ2-3|TRBD2|TRBV12-3/TRBV12-4|few
CASSPLAGTYEDTQYF
TGTGCCAGCAGTCCGCTAGCGGGGACATACGAGGATACGCAGTATTTT
>TRBJ1-1|TRBD1|TRBV13|-
CASSSWTGANTEAFF
TGTGCCAGCAGCTCATGGACAGGGGCGAATACTGAAGCTTTCTTT
>TRBJ2-1|TRBD2|TRBV4-3|-
CASSQHRGGAYNEQFF
TGCGCCAGCAGCCAGCACCGGGGGGGAGCCTACAATGAGCAGTTCTTC
>TRBJ1-5|-|TRBV28|few
CASSPTQGNQPQHF
TGTGCCAGCAGTCCCACCCAGGGCAATCAGCCCCAGCATTTT
>TRBJ2-5|TRBD2|TRBV7-2|-
CASSSVAGTETQYF
TGTGCCAGCAGCTCGGTAGCGGGGACAGAGACCCAGTACTTC
>TRBJ1-3|-|TRBV5-5|-
CASWVGSGNTIYF
TGTGCCAGCTGGGTCGGCTCTGGAAACACCATATATTTT
>TRBJ2-1|TRBD1|TRBV6-2/TRBV6-3|-
CASSPPPRTGGNEQFF
TGTGCCAGCAGTCCACCCCCCAGGACAGGGGGCAATGAGCAGTTCTTC
>TRBJ2-1|-|TRBV7-9|-
CASSSPQGWQFF
TGTGCCAGCAGCTCCCCACAGGGTTGGCAGTTCTTC
>TRBJ2-1|-|TRBV5-1|-
CASSLLGGPTDEQFF
TGCGCCAGCAGCTTGCTCGGGGGCCCCACAGATGAGCAGTTCTTC
>TRBJ1-4|TRBD1|TRBV2|-
CASSEPGQGPTNGKLFF
TGTGCCAGCAGCGAACCTGGACAGGGCCCTACTAATGGAAAACTGTTTTTT
>TRBJ2-5|-|TRBV28|-
CASSQIGFAVETQYF
TGTGCCAGCAGCCAAATAGGGTTCGCGGTCGAGACCCAGTACTTC
>TRBJ1-2|-|TRBV10-3|-
CAISESTPGTYGYTF
TGTGCCATCAGTGAGTCGACCCCAGGGACCTATGGCTACACCTTC
>TRBJ1-5|-|TRBV6-6|-
CASSTGSDQPQHF
TGTGCCAGCAGTACAGGGTCGGATCAGCCCCAGCATTTT
>TRBJ2-1|-|TRBV27|-
CASSLEASYNGQFF
TGTGCCAGCAGTTTAGAGGCCTCCTACAATGGGCAGTTCTTC
>TRBJ2-4|-|TRBV6-1|few
CASSPGHCYEQYF
TGTGCCAGCAGCCCGGGACATTGTTATGAGCAGTACTTC
>TRBJ2-3|TRBD2|TRBV20-1|few
CSASEGLAGALSSTDTQYF
TGCAGTGCTAGTGAGGGCTTAGCGGGGGCCCTCTCTAGCACAGATACGCAGTATTTT
>TRBJ1-1|-|TRBV5-1|-
CASSEQGPNTEAFF
TGCGCCAGCAGCGAACAGGGACCTAACACTGAAGCTTTCTTT
>TRBJ2-3|-|TRBV14|-
CASSQREGPDTDTQYF
TGTGCCAGCAGCCAACGTGAGGGGCCCGACACAGATACGCAGTATTTT
>TRBJ1-6|-|TRBV27|few
CASSSRQGLGYSPLHF
TGTGCCAGCAGTTCAAGGCAGGGGTTGGGCTATTCACCCCTCCACTTT